Listed below are T cell receptor beta chains from one sample, sequenced in a study of T cell changes during pregnancy in multiple sclerosis. Sequencing was performed with immunoSEQ multiplex PCR; in TCRdb, only in-frame clones are kept and a portion is missing. The profile shows 28,000 or so clones, roughly 90% of them singletons. The sequences come from CD8+ T cells from peripheral blood mononuclear cells, collected in the second trimester of pregnancy. All receptors come from a female donor with multiple sclerosis, enrolled in a pregnancy study. Both conserved end residues are part of each CDR3. Fields, in order: D gene, clone size, J gene, V gene, CDR3 protein, CDR3 DNA. D genes are given only for firm matches. Size values are once, few and many counts, or a class for expanded clones, and some rows have none.

>.|.|TRBJ2-1|TRBV6-5
CASSYSYPGGEQFF
TGTGCCAGCAGTTACTCGTATCCCGGGGGTGAGCAGTTCTTC
>.|few|TRBJ1-4|TRBV6-1
CASTVLAANEKLFF
TGTGCCAGCACGGTCCTCGCGGCTAATGAAAAACTGTTTTTT
>TRBD2|.|TRBJ2-3|TRBV28
CASSFPSSGGLYLSTDTQYF
TGTGCCAGCAGTTTCCCATCTAGCGGGGGGCTATATCTTAGCACAGATACGCAGTATTTT
>TRBD2|once|TRBJ2-1|TRBV2
CASTQGTSGRVNNEQFF
TGTGCCAGCACCCAAGGGACTAGCGGGCGGGTTAACAATGAGCAGTTCTTC
>TRBD1|.|TRBJ2-1|TRBV6-5
CASSYDRGYEQFF
TGTGCCAGCAGTTACGACAGGGGATATGAGCAGTTCTTC
>.|.|TRBJ1-3|TRBV4-3
CASSQGTPSGNTIYF
TGCGCCAGCAGCCAAGGGACACCCTCTGGAAACACCATATATTTT
>.|.|TRBJ2-3|TRBV6-6
CASTSFGPGAPDTQYF
TGTGCCAGCACCTCCTTTGGTCCCGGAGCCCCAGATACGCAGTATTTT
>TRBD1|few|TRBJ1-5|TRBV5-3
CARSRGQGGQPQHF
TGTGCCAGAAGCCGAGGACAGGGTGGTCAGCCCCAGCATTTT
>TRBD2|.|TRBJ2-1|TRBV14
CASSSSAGGNEQFF
TGTGCCAGCAGCTCATCAGCGGGGGGTAATGAGCAGTTCTTC
>TRBD2|.|TRBJ2-6|TRBV28
CASSLGTSGGGANVLTF
TGTGCCAGCAGTTTGGGGACTAGCGGGGGTGGGGCCAACGTCCTGACTTTC
>.|.|TRBJ2-7|TRBV7-9
CASSQAPLFYEQYF
TGTGCCAGCAGCCAAGCCCCTTTGTTCTACGAGCAGTACTTC
>TRBD1|.|TRBJ2-7|TRBV11-2
CASSFRGLGYEQYF
TGTGCCAGCAGCTTCAGGGGGTTAGGGTACGAGCAGTACTTC
>TRBD1|medium-sized|TRBJ1-6|TRBV6-1
CASSEGTGGNSPLHF
TGTGCCAGCAGTGAAGGGACAGGGGGTAATTCACCCCTCCACTTT
>.|once|TRBJ2-3|TRBV30
CAWDLGIGIDTQYF
TGTGCCTGGGACCTTGGTATCGGGATAGATACGCAGTATTTT